This T cell receptor (beta chain) was identified in a study of vaccination and CD4 T cells after COVID-19. Sequenced with the Oncomine TCR Beta short-read assay was DNA taken from cultured CD4+ T cells. TCRdb processed the PCR reads anew with MiXCR; each CDR3 protein has one entry. The table has 7,000 to 9,000 distinct CDR3 sequences, 55% to 60% seen once; the top ten hold 6% to 9.5%. The CDR3 has 16 residues. Germline V gives CDR1 MNHNS, CDR2 SASEGT. The junction had 6 bases not matched to a gene; V was cut back by 6 bases and J by 3 bases. Concerning this clonotype itself: The antigen is unknown.

Sample treatment: approximately nine-day PBMC culture with coronavirus spike peptide pools or control peptides (ViraFEST assay). The receptor's source is a human donor who had recovered from COVID-19. The rearrangement uses TRBV6-1 and TRBJ1-6, with 9 nucleotides matching TRBD1. The sample comprised CD4+ T cells from blood, cultured in vitro. CDR3: CASRDRGDSYNSPLHF. The CDR3, as DNA: TGTGCCAGCAGAGACAGGGGGGATAGCTATAATTCACCCCTCCACTTT.